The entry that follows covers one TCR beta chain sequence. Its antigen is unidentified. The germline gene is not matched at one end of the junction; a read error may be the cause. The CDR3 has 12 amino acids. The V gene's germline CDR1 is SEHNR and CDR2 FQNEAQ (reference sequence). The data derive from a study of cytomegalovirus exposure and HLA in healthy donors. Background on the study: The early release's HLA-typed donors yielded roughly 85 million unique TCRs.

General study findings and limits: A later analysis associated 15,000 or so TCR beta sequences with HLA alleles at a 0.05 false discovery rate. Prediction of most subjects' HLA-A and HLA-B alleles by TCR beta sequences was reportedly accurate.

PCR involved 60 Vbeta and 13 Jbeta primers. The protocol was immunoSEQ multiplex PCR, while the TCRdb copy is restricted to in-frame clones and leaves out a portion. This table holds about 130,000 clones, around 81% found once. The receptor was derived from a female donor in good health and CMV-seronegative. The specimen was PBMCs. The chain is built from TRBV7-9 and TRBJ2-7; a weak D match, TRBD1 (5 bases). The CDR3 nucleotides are TGTTCCAGCACGCCTGGACACTACGAGCAGTACTTC. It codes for CSSTPGHYEQYF. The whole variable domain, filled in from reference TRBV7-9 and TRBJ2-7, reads DTGVSQNPRHKITKRGQNVTFRCDPISEHNRLYWYRQTLGQGPEFLTYFQNEAQLEKSRLLSDRFSAERPKGSFSTLEIQRTEQGDSAMYLCSSTPGHYEQYFGPGTRLTVT.